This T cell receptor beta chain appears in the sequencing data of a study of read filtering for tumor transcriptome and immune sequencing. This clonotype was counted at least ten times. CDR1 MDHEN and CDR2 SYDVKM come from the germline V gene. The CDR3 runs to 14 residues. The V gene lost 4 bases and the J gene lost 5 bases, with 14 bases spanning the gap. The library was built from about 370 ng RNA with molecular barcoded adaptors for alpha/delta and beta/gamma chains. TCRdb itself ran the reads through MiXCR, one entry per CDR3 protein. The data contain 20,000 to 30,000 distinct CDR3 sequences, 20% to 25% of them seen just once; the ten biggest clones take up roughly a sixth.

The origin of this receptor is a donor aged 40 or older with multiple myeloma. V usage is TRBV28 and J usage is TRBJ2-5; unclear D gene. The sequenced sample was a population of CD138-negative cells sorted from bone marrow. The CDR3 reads CASSSSWTGETQYF. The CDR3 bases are TGTGCCAGCAGTTCCTCATGGACCGGGGAGACCCAGTACTTC.